A single sample gave rise to the 29 T cell receptor beta chains below, sequenced in a study of blood T cell repertoires in COVID-19. Only in-frame clones appear in the TCRdb table, and some are missing; sequencing was by immunoSEQ multiplex PCR. The sample has nearly 45,000 clones, approximately 86% seen once. The sample taken for sequencing was peripheral blood. These receptors all stem from an elderly woman with acute or convalescent COVID-19.

This sequence joins TRBV5-5 and TRBJ2-5; TRBD1 might be the D (6 bases). V was clipped by 3 bases and J by 1 base, with 10 bases between them. The CDR3 has 14 residues. Looked up from germline, CDR1 is SGHKS and CDR2 is YYEKEE (reference sequence). The CDR3 loop is CASSSGQIQETQYF. The CDR3 DNA sequence: TGTGCCAGCAGCTCTGGACAGATCCAAGAGACCCAGTACTTC.

The CDR3, as DNA: TGTGCCAGCAGAAGAAGCCGGGGAGGTAGCTACGAGCAGTACTTC. This sequence encodes CASRRSRGGSYEQYF. This chain uses TRBV6-5 with TRBJ2-7; tentatively, D is TRBD2 (6 bases). This CDR3 spans 15 amino acids. CDR1 and CDR2 (germline): MNHEY, SVGAGI. V was pared by 6 bases and J by 3 bases, with 18 bases between.

The chain employs TRBV6-5 and TRBJ1-2; the D is unclear. Trimming removed 8 bases at V and 3 bases at J, with 16 bases between. CDR3 length: 14 residues. The germline CDR1 and CDR2 sequences are MNHEY and SVGAGI. CDR3 sequence: CASREIGGDYGYTF. Here the CDR3 DNA reads TGTGCCAGCCGAGAAATAGGCGGGGACTATGGCTACACCTTC.

The chain has TRBV6-1 and TRBJ1-2; 9 bases are a match to TRBD1. Germline loops: CDR1 MNHNS, CDR2 SASEGT. The length of the CDR3 is 20 residues. V was clipped by 1 base and J by 3 bases; unmatched bases: 18. The CDR3 DNA is TGTGCCAGCAGTGAAGATTTTTGGGGACAGGGTGGAAATTTGGACTATGGCTACACCTTC. This codes for CASSEDFWGQGGNLDYGYTF.

The CDR3 DNA reads TGTGCCAGCAGCCAGGGACTAGGCCAAGAGACCCAGTACTTC. Protein product: CASSQGLGQETQYF. The J gene is TRBJ2-5, the V gene TRBV3-1 (or the pseudogene TRBV3-2); 8 positions match TRBD2. The CDR3 totals 14 residues. Germline V CDR1 and CDR2: LGHDT, YNNKEL (reference sequence). Germline trimming cut 3 bases from V and 1 base from J; bases unmatched to any gene: 1.

V is TRBV7-2 and J is TRBJ1-5, with D uncertain. The length of the CDR3 is 12 residues. The V and J ends lost 3 bases and 8 bases respectively, with 8 bases between them. CDR1 is SGHTA and CDR2 is FQGNSA in the germline V gene. The CDR3 is CASSFPGKPQHF. In DNA, the CDR3 is TGTGCCAGCAGCTTCCCGGGTAAGCCCCAGCATTTT.

The J gene is TRBJ2-2, the V gene TRBV5-1; D gene uncertain. The CDR3 consists of 14 residues. V was clipped by 8 bases and J by 2 bases, with 13 bases between them. Germline V gene data show CDR1 as SGHRS and CDR2 as YFSETQ. The CDR3 region has the DNA TGCGCCAGTTCGTGGGCATTTAACACCGGGGAGCTGTTTTTT. Encoded protein: CASSWAFNTGELFF. The whole variable domain, filled in from reference TRBV5-1 and TRBJ2-2, reads KAGVTQTPRYLIKTRGQQVTLSCSPISGHRSVSWYQQTPGQGLQFLFEYFSETQRNKGNFPGRFSGRQFSNSRSEMNVSTLELGDSALYLCASSWAFNTGELFFGEGSRLTVL.

This sequence joins TRBV7-2 and TRBJ2-6; 9 bases are a match to TRBD1. The germline CDR1 and CDR2 sequences are SGHTA and FQGNSA. CDR3 length equals 18 residues. Germline trimming cut 6 bases from V and 0 bases from J; bases unmatched to any gene: 9. The CDR3 spells CASRVQGAPISGANVLTF. The CDR3 coding sequence is TGTGCCAGCAGAGTACAGGGGGCGCCTATCTCTGGGGCCAACGTCCTGACTTTC.

The CDR3 loop reads CASSRTGTLQEKLFF. DNA for the CDR3: TGTGCCAGCAGTAGGACCGGGACACTCCAGGAAAAACTGTTTTTT. The J gene is TRBJ1-4, the V gene TRBV6-2 or TRBV6-3; D may be TRBD1 (6 bases). CDR1 is MNHEY, CDR2 SVGEGT, per germline. Trimming took 5 bases from V and 8 from J, leaving 18 bases between them. CDR3 length equals 15 residues.

The rearrangement links TRBV5-6 to TRBJ2-7; 8 bases are shared with TRBD2. Germline V lookup: CDR1 SGHDT, CDR2 YYEEEE. This CDR3 is 15 amino acids long. V lost 7 bases, J lost 7 bases, and 16 bases stayed unmatched. The CDR3 coding sequence is TGTGCCAGCGCACCTAGCGGGTTCGAACTACGGGAGCAGTACTTC. Its translation is CASAPSGFELREQYF. Based on the CDR3 plus reference TRBV5-6 and TRBJ2-7, the full variable domain is DAGVTQSPTHLIKTRGQQVTLRCSPKSGHDTVSWYQQALGQGPQFIFQYYEEEERQRGNFPDRFSGHQFPNYSSELNVNALLLGDSALYLCASAPSGFELREQYFGPGTRLTVT.

This chain links TRBV29-1 with TRBJ2-5; 8 bases agree with TRBD1. This CDR3 has 14 residues. Germline assignment: CDR1 SQVTM and CDR2 ANQGSEA. The V gene end was trimmed by 3 bases and the J gene end by 5 bases; junction bases not matched to a gene: 8. This CDR3 reads CSVDEGTGGETQYF. The CDR3 DNA sequence: TGCAGCGTTGACGAAGGGACAGGAGGGGAGACCCAGTACTTC.

This clone was seen once. The chain couples TRBV30 to TRBJ2-5; D is ambiguous. Germline CDR1 GTSNPN, CDR2 SVGIG (reference sequence). The CDR3 loop spans 12 amino acids. With 5 bases removed from V and 4 bases from J, the gap between germline ends came to 11 bases. The CDR3 nucleotides read TGTGCCTGGTTAGCTTTAGCAGAGACCCAGTACTTC. Encoded protein: CAWLALAETQYF.

The J gene is TRBJ2-6, the V gene TRBV19, with TRBD1 as a possible D gene (5 bases). V was cut by 2 bases and J by 12 bases, with 17 bases left in between. The germline V gene encodes CDR1 LNHDA and CDR2 SQIVND (reference sequence). CDR3 length: 15 amino acids. The CDR3 DNA reads TGTGCCAGTAGTATACAGGGAATGGGGTCTCGCGTCCTGACTTTC. It codes for CASSIQGMGSRVLTF.

V and J are TRBV3-1 (or the pseudogene TRBV3-2) and TRBJ2-3; the match to TRBD2 covers 7 bases. The CDR3 length is 15 residues. Germline CDR1 is LGHDT and CDR2 is YNNKEL (reference sequence). Trimming at V came to 6 bases and at J to 4 bases, leaving 10 bases not matched to a gene. The CDR3 DNA reads as TGTGCCAGCAGGCGTAGCGGCGGGAGTCCAGATACGCAGTATTTT. It translates to CASRRSGGSPDTQYF.

This chain joins TRBV5-1 and TRBJ2-1, with 8 nucleotides matching TRBD2. The CDR3 contains 15 residues. V gave up 4 bases and J gave up 4 bases; unmatched junction bases: 7. CDR1 is SGHRS, CDR2 YFSETQ, per germline. CDR3 nucleotide sequence: TGCGCCAGCAGCCCCCAACTAGCGGTATACAATGAGCAGTTCTTC. Translation: CASSPQLAVYNEQFF. Supplemented by reference TRBV5-1 and TRBJ2-1, the full variable domain reads KAGVTQTPRYLIKTRGQQVTLSCSPISGHRSVSWYQQTPGQGLQFLFEYFSETQRNKGNFPGRFSGRQFSNSRSEMNVSTLELGDSALYLCASSPQLAVYNEQFFGPGTRLTVL.

The CDR3 region has the DNA TGTGCCAGTAGTGTCGGACGGGGTGAGACCCAGTACTTC. Its protein is CASSVGRGETQYF. The gene calls are TRBV19 and TRBJ2-5; TRBD2 is a possible D gene (5 bases). The CDR3 covers 13 residues. The germline CDR1 and CDR2 sequences are LNHDA and SQIVND (reference sequence). Trimming removed 5 bases from V and 5 bases from J, with 12 bases in between.

This chain connects TRBV5-6 to TRBJ1-5, with D possibly being TRBD1 (5 bases). Trimming took 1 base from V and 6 from J, leaving 14 bases between them. CDR3 length: 15 amino acids. CDR1 SGHDT and CDR2 YYEEEE come from the germline V gene. The DNA for the CDR3 is TGTGCCAGCAGCTTGTACGGACGCGGGGCTCAGCCCCAGCATTTT. Residues: CASSLYGRGAQPQHF.

V gene TRBV11-2 combines with J gene TRBJ2-2; D not resolved. The V gene's germline CDR1 is SGHAT and CDR2 FQNNGV. V lost 3 bases and J 6 bases, leaving 8 bases between the germline ends. CDR3 length: 13 residues. CDR3 in DNA: TGTGCCAGCAGCTTCGTACTATCCGGGGAGCTGTTTTTT. Its translation: CASSFVLSGELFF. The complete variable domain, with remaining parts taken from reference TRBV11-2 and TRBJ2-2, reads EAGVAQSPRYKIIEKRQSVAFWCNPISGHATLYWYQQILGQGPKLLIQFQNNGVVDDSQLPKDRFSAERLKGVDSTLKIQPAKLEDSAVYLCASSFVLSGELFFGEGSRLTVL.

This chain uses TRBV10-2 with TRBJ1-5; no clear D gene. The V end was cut by 0 bases, the J end by 2 bases, with 11 bases between. Germline loops: CDR1 WSHSY, CDR2 SAAADI. The CDR3 is 16 amino acids. CDR3 DNA: TGCGCCAGCAGTGAGTCGGCCCAGGTACGCAATCAGCCCCAGCATTTT. Translation: CASSESAQVRNQPQHF.

In its sample, this clone was seen a few times. This chain links TRBV7-9 with TRBJ2-2; 8 bases line up with TRBD2. The CDR3 contains 14 residues. Germline CDR1 is SEHNR and CDR2 is FQNEAQ (reference sequence). The trim removed 3 bases at V and 4 bases at J, leaving 1 base unmatched. CDR3 coding DNA: TGTGCCAGCAGCTTGAGCGGGAGCACCGGGGAGCTGTTTTTT. Amino acids: CASSLSGSTGELFF. The full variable domain, with the rest looked up from reference TRBV7-9 and TRBJ2-2, is DTGVSQNPRHKITKRGQNVTFRCDPISEHNRLYWYRQTLGQGPEFLTYFQNEAQLEKSRLLSDRFSAERPKGSFSTLEIQRTEQGDSAMYLCASSLSGSTGELFFGEGSRLTVL.

The chain's CDR3 is CASSYSAGGEYQPQHF. The CDR3 nucleotides are TGTGCCAGCAGTTACTCGGCGGGGGGCGAGTATCAGCCCCAGCATTTT. The chain recombines TRBV6-6 with TRBJ1-5; D might be TRBD1 (6 bases). This CDR3 comprises 16 residues. Germline-derived CDR1 and CDR2 are MNHNY and SVGAGI (reference sequence). V was trimmed by 0 bases and J by 5 bases, leaving 14 bases between them.

The CDR3 sequence is CASQDRSGELFF. The CDR3 bases are TGTGCCAGCCAGGACAGGTCCGGGGAGCTGTTTTTT. The chain is built from TRBV6-4 and TRBJ2-2, with 7 nucleotides matching TRBD1. With 8 bases clipped from V and 6 bases from J, the junction kept 3 bases outside the gene matches. CDR3 length: 12 amino acids. Germline V lookup: CDR1 MRHNA, CDR2 SNTAGT.

The rearrangement joins TRBV30 to TRBJ1-1; no clear D. Germline assignment: CDR1 GTSNPN and CDR2 SVGIG (reference sequence). Trimming removed 2 bases at V and 0 bases at J, with 7 bases between. CDR3 size: 13 residues. CDR3 protein: CAWSRQVNTEAFF. CDR3 coding DNA: TGTGCCTGGAGTAGGCAGGTGAACACTGAAGCTTTCTTT.

The chain has TRBV6-5 and TRBJ1-1; no definite D call. The CDR3 contains 12 residues. The ends were cut back, 4 bases at V and 0 bases at J, with 3 bases in the middle. Germline loops: CDR1 MNHEY, CDR2 SVGAGI. The chain's CDR3 is CASSSVNTEAFF. In DNA form, the CDR3 reads TGTGCCAGCAGTTCTGTGAACACTGAAGCTTTCTTT.

With respect to this clone: Other DNA sequences of this sample code for an identical CDR3. CDR3 sequence reads: CASSASGRANEQFF. CDR3 nucleotides: TGTGCCAGCAGCGCTAGCGGGAGGGCTAATGAGCAGTTCTTC. The chain links TRBV9 to TRBJ2-1; 12 bases are shared with TRBD2. Germline V gene lookup returns CDR1 SGDLS and CDR2 YYNGEE. V gave up 3 bases and J gave up 7 bases; unmatched junction bases: 2. The CDR3 totals 14 residues.

The chain couples TRBV27 to TRBJ2-7; possible D gene TRBD1, 7 bases. V lost 5 bases to trimming and J lost 6 bases, with 17 bases between them. The CDR3 is 14 residues long. Germline V CDR1 and CDR2: MNHEY, SMNVEV (reference sequence). CDR3 sequence: CASSPRDRPLEQYF. CDR3 coding DNA: TGTGCCAGCAGTCCGCGGGACAGACCGCTCGAGCAGTACTTC.

The sample holds one count of this clone. V gene TRBV7-9 combines with J gene TRBJ2-3; 7 bases agree with TRBD1. The trim removed 8 bases at V and 1 base at J, leaving 9 bases unmatched. The CDR3 extends over 15 amino acids. The germline V gene has CDR1 SEHNR and CDR2 FQNEAQ (reference sequence). CDR3 amino acids: CASADRVQGTDTQYF. CDR3 nucleotides: TGTGCCAGCGCCGACAGGGTACAAGGCACAGATACGCAGTATTTT.

This clone was seen a few times. The gene calls are TRBV7-9 and TRBJ1-2; D possibly corresponds to TRBD1 (5 bases). Trimming removed 3 bases at V and 6 bases at J, with 20 bases between. CDR1 and CDR2 from the germline V gene are SEHNR and FQNEAQ (reference sequence). The CDR3 loop spans 16 amino acids. The CDR3 here is CASSLSGGGRFDGYTF. The CDR3 nucleotides read TGTGCCAGCAGCTTGTCCGGTGGGGGGAGATTCGATGGCTACACCTTC.

The V and J genes are TRBV19 and TRBJ2-2, with no clear D. Looked up from germline, CDR1 is LNHDA and CDR2 is SQIVND (reference sequence). The V end lost 4 bases, the J end lost 4 bases, and 7 bases lay between the germline ends. This CDR3 is 13 amino acids long. The CDR3 region has the DNA TGTGCCAGTAGTACTGGCGGCACCGGGGAGCTGTTTTTT. Translated: CASSTGGTGELFF.